These T cell receptor beta chains were read from a single sample in a study of Graves' ophthalmopathy and Graves' hyperthyroidism. TCRdb reprocessed the multiplex PCR reads via MiXCR and lists one record per CDR3 protein. The table has hundreds of thousands of distinct CDR3 sequences, 35% to 45% seen once. Sequenced input: peripheral blood. These receptors all come from an adult man with Graves' ophthalmopathy. Both conserved end residues are trimmed from each CDR3.

CDR3: ASSYDHNSYEQY
V: TRBV6-5
J: TRBJ2-7
length: 12

CDR3: ASSEDRTVRETQY
V: TRBV7-9
J: TRBJ2-5
length: 13

CDR3: ASSLSGSPSREQY
V: TRBV7-8
J: TRBJ2-7
length: 13

CDR3: ASRPTGVQEQY
V: TRBV25-1
J: TRBJ2-7
length: 11

CDR3: SVWAAYEQY
V: TRBV29-1
J: TRBJ2-7
length: 9

CDR3: ATSDGGSGSWDETQY
V: TRBV24-1
J: TRBJ2-5
length: 15

CDR3: ASSPRSGTPEAF
V: TRBV4-3
J: TRBJ1-1
length: 12

CDR3: ASSYSREITEAF
V: TRBV7-9
J: TRBJ1-1
length: 12

CDR3: ASSLLLADGTYEQY
V: TRBV27
J: TRBJ2-7
length: 14

CDR3: ASSLAGSETQY
V: TRBV5-1
J: TRBJ2-5
length: 11

CDR3: ASSFGQGKQETQY
V: TRBV7-8
J: TRBJ2-5
length: 13

CDR3: ASSTGTGTYEQY
V: TRBV19
J: TRBJ2-7
length: 12

CDR3: SARDGPGELF
V: TRBV20-1
J: TRBJ2-2
length: 10

CDR3: ASSEMTFGTNVLT
V: TRBV2
J: TRBJ2-6
length: 13

CDR3: SANPVGGAHYEQY
V: TRBV20-1
J: TRBJ2-7
length: 13

CDR3: ASSKRRAGYEQY
V: TRBV19
J: TRBJ2-7
length: 12

CDR3: ASSSRGTGVTYEQY
V: TRBV4-2
J: TRBJ2-7
length: 14

CDR3: ASSGAGERSEAF
V: TRBV2
J: TRBJ1-1
length: 12

CDR3: ASSLAGGRNQPQH
V: TRBV7-2
J: TRBJ1-5
length: 13